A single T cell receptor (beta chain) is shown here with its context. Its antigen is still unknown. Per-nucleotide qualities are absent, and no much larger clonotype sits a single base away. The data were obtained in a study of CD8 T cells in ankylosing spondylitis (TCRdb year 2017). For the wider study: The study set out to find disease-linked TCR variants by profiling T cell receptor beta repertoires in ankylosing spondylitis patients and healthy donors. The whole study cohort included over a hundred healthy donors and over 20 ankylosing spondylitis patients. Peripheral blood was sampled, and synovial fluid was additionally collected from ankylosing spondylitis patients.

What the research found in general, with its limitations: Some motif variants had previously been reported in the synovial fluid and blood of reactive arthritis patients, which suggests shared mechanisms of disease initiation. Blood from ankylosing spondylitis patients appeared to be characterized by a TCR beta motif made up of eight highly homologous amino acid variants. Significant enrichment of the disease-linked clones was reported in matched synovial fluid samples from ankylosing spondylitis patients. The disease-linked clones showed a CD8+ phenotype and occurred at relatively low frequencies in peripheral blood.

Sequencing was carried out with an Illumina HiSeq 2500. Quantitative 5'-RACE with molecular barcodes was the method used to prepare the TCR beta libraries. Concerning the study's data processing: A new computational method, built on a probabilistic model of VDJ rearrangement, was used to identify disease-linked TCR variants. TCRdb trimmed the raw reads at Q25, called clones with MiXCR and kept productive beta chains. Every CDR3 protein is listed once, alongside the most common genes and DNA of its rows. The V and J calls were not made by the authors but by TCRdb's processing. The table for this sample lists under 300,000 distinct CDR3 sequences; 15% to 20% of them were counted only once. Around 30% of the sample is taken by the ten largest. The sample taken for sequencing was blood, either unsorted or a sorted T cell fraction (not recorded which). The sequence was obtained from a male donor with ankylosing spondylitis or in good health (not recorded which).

CDR3 sequence: CASSVNRLAGGQDTQYF. The nucleotides read TGTGCCAGCAGCGTAAACCGACTAGCGGGAGGGCAAGATACGCAGTATTTT. The V and J genes are TRBV9 and TRBJ2-3, with 14 middle bases fitting TRBD2. Compared with germline, V lacks 1 base and J lacks 5 bases; bases without a gene match: 6. Its CDR3 holds 17 amino acids, cysteine through phenylalanine. The retained sequence is limited to the CDR3, 51 bases, with the frame set at the first base. CDR1 and CDR2 are read off the germline V gene as SGDLS and YYNGEE.